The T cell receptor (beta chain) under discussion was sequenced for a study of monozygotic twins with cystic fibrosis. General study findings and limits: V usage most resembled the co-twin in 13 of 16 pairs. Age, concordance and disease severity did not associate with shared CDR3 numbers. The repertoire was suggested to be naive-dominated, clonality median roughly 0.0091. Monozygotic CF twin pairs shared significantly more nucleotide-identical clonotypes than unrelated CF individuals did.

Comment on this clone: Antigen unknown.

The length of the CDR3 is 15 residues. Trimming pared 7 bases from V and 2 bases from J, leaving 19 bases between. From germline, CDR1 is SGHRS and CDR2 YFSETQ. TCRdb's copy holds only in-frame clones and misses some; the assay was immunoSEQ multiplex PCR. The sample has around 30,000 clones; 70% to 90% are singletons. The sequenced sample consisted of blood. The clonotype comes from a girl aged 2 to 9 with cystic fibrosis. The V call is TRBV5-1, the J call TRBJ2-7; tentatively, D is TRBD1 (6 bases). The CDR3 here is CASAQDRQLAYEQYF. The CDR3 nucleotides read TGCGCCAGCGCGCAAGACAGGCAATTAGCCTACGAGCAGTACTTC.